This note documents a single T cell receptor (beta chain) sequence. This clone was observed a single time. Its target antigen remains unknown. The sample holds no much larger clone one base away, and base qualities are not on file. This entry is derived from a study of shared clonotypes between healthy human individuals (dated by TCRdb to the early 2020s). For the wider study: Three men and a couple of women, aged 18 to 49 years, made up the cohort. To increase sequencing depth and limit assay-specific biases, different laboratories used diverse techniques to prepare libraries and sequence TCR repertoires. For each donor, CD4 naive and CD4 memory were each run on three plates, CD8 naive on two plates, and CD8 memory on one plate. The study deeply sequenced blood TCR repertoires of about five healthy adults to estimate repertoire size and the extent of clonotype sharing between individuals. Each donor's leukapheresis produced roughly between roughly 0.85 and 10 billion PBMCs. What the work shows at the level of the full study, not this receptor alone: Because the study included only a small number of donors, the genetic and exposure-history diversity represented was limited. Higher generation probabilities were observed for clonotypes shared by all four sorted-subset donors than for non-shared clonotypes. Based on pairwise subsampling, the degree of clonotype sharing among donors was expected to be affected by sequencing depth. Only blood was sampled, and tissue TCR repertoires likely differ from those in blood. Rarefaction of sorted-subset datasets indicated incomplete sequencing despite the large sequencing depth. Naive subsets generally had larger estimated clonotype richness than memory subsets did. Approximately 5% of naive CD4, 3.5% of naive CD8, 2% to 2.5% of memory CD4, and 0.35% to 0.5% of memory CD8 clonotypes were shared across a few donors.

Including the terminal cysteine and phenylalanine, the CDR3 comprises 18 residues. CDR3 DNA is the only sequence kept; it has 54 bases, read in frame from the first base. V and J lose 1 base and 4 bases, and a span of 20 bases separates them. From a lookup of the germline V gene, CDR1 and CDR2 are SGHAT and FQNNGV. Using the deep immunoSEQ assay, TCR CDR3 regions were amplified from genomic DNA by multiplex PCR. Genomic DNA extracted from each cell subset was distributed evenly over all wells of several immunoSEQ 96-well plates, and each plate served as one replicate. For sorted subsets, roughly 200 ng of genomic DNA, equivalent to 30,000 or so T cell genomes, went into each replicate PCR. Purified libraries were measured with a Qubit 3.0 fluorometer, size-checked on a Bioanalyzer 2100, and measured again with the KAPA Library Quantification kit. Each immunoSEQ 96-well plate was sequenced on its own single-read 150-cycle Illumina NextSeq 550 flow cell. Processing in the source paper ran as follows. Because only junctional sequences without quality scores were contained in the immunoSEQ output, filtering matching that applied to full-length reads could not be performed. To assign V/J genes and CDR3, sequences were annotated using PyIR, a Python wrapper for IgBLAST v1.9, with IMGT germline references. Any read was removed if the V/J assignment was weak (E-value above 1e-6), the CDR3 was missing, or the read contained stop codons, out-of-frame junctions, or ambiguous translated residues. V3J clonotypes were defined as sequences sharing an identical inferred V gene, J gene, and CDR3 amino acid sequence. The percentage overlap between two repertoires was calculated by dividing the number of shared unique clonotypes by the size of the smaller repertoire. RTK rarefaction, the Chao1 estimator, and Recon v2.1 estimates of unobserved clonotypes were used to assess repertoire richness. Generation probabilities were computed with OLGA for all TCRbeta clonotypes obtained by the gDNA method from a handful of donors. TCRdb's version of the immuneACCESS table is confined to in-frame rearrangements and falls short of the full clone set. An unresolved V gene accounts for under half of the shortfall where checked; the remainder is of unknown origin. Clone size and V and J calls were adopted from that table, with D and trimming inferred from the DNA. Recorded for this sample are about 820,000 clones; roughly 92% of them occurred a single time. The ten biggest clones cover 20% to 30% of the sample.

CD8 naive samples consisted of CD45RO-negative cells that were positively selected for CCR7, yielding a CD45RA+CCR7+ population without TemRA cells. Healthy HIV-negative adults with no recently reported acute infections or vaccinations were included as donors. Every donor was a Caucasian adult living in Nashville, Tennessee, USA. Blood was collected by leukapheresis, and PBMCs were isolated by Ficoll-Histopaque density gradient centrifugation and then cryopreserved in liquid nitrogen vapor phase. Purity and quantity of every magnetically sorted T cell population were checked by analytical flow cytometry. Genomic DNA was isolated from each sorted fraction and quantified by UV absorbance on a Nanodrop 2000c.

In this chain, TRBV11-2 is recombined with TRBJ1-5; TRBD1 is a weak D gene call, 6 bases matching. Sequencing was performed on naive CD8+ T cells sorted from blood. Reading the label with the study, this specimen's cell subset or site is: CD45RA+CCR7+. This receptor was obtained from a man aged 25-40 years in good health. The DNA sequence reads TGTGCCAGCAGCTTAGGCGTCGGGGGGCTAAACGTTAATCAGCCCCAGCATTTT. This translates into CASSLGVGGLNVNQPQHF.